The next 23 T cell receptor beta chains were all read from a single sample in a study of T-cell memory formation after mild COVID-19. One entry per CDR3 protein results from TCRdb running MiXCR on the 5' RACE reads. In the table there are over 70,000 distinct CDR3 sequences, approximately 13% of which are singletons. Material for sequencing was PBMCs or a T cell subset sorted from them (not recorded which). The origin of the receptors is an adult woman who had mild COVID-19 (a few samples of this study predate the infection). Cell type and time point are not known.

The chain has TRBV6-1 and TRBJ2-7; 8 bases line up with TRBD2. The CDR3 has 17 amino acids. V shed 5 bases and J 2 bases; nucleotides not matched to a gene: 14. CDR1 is MNHNS, CDR2 SASEGT, per germline. CDR3 sequence reads: CASSLRGSGGNPYEQYF. The CDR3 DNA follows: TGTGCCAGCAGTCTCCGCGGGAGCGGGGGAAACCCCTACGAGCAGTACTTC.

The V and J genes are TRBV7-9 and TRBJ2-1; 14 bases are a match to TRBD2. CDR3 length: 17 residues. CDR1 is SEHNR and CDR2 is FQNEAQ in the germline V gene (reference sequence). The V gene end was trimmed by 5 bases and the J gene end by 5 bases; junction bases not matched to a gene: 8. For the CDR3, the DNA is TGTGCCAGCAGCGCCCGACTAGCGGGAGGGGTCCACAATGAGCAGTTCTTC. It yields the protein CASSARLAGGVHNEQFF.

This clonotype occurred a few times. The gene calls are TRBV24-1 and TRBJ2-3; D possibly corresponds to TRBD1 (9 bases). The length of the CDR3 is 17 residues. The V gene lost 0 bases and the J gene lost 6 bases, with 18 bases spanning the gap. From germline, CDR1 is KGHDR and CDR2 SFDVKD. The CDR3 DNA follows: TGTGCCACCAGTGATTTGAAGGTAGCGGGGACAGGGGATACGCAGTATTTT. This encodes CATSDLKVAGTGDTQYF.

The gene calls are TRBV5-1 and TRBJ2-7, with D unclear. Trimming took 5 bases from V and 2 from J, leaving 11 bases between them. The CDR3 loop spans 13 amino acids. Germline loops: CDR1 SGHRS, CDR2 YFSETQ. CDR3 nucleotide sequence: TGCGCCAGCAGGGAAAACGATCCCTACGAGCAGTACTTC. Residues: CASRENDPYEQYF.

This clonotype was counted between two and nine times. V usage is TRBV7-8 and J usage is TRBJ2-7; D ambiguous. The CDR3 has 12 residues. Germline V gene sequence: CDR1 SGHVS, CDR2 FQNEAQ. V was pared by 2 bases and J by 7 bases, with 9 bases between. DNA of the CDR3: TGTGCCAGCAGCTTATTGGCGAGGGAGCAGTACTTC. It is translated as CASSLLAREQYF.

CDR3 sequence (DNA): TGTGCCAGCTCACCCGGGACTAGCGGGGCCTACAATGAGCAGTTCTTC. Protein: CASSPGTSGAYNEQFF. This chain joins TRBV18 and TRBJ2-1; 13 bases line up with TRBD2. The CDR3 is 16 residues long. With V trimmed by 3 bases and J by 2 bases, 1 base remained unmatched. The germline gives CDR1 KGHSH, CDR2 LQKENI.

V is TRBV12-3 or TRBV12-4 and J is TRBJ2-3, with 7 bases that match TRBD1. V was pared by 10 bases and J by 3 bases, with 13 bases of the junction left unmatched. The CDR3 loop spans 15 amino acids. The CDR3 loop is CATVSTGRWTDTQYF. CDR3 nucleotides: TGTGCCACCGTTTCGACAGGGCGTTGGACAGATACGCAGTATTTT.

J is TRBJ1-1 and V is TRBV6-2 or TRBV6-3; D is perhaps TRBD1 (6 bases). The germline V gene encodes CDR1 MNHEY and CDR2 SVGEGT. V dropped 0 bases and J dropped 8 bases, with 10 bases sitting between them. The CDR3 runs to 13 residues. The CDR3 reads CASSYSEQGEAFF. CDR3 DNA: TGTGCCAGCAGTTACTCCGAACAGGGAGAAGCTTTCTTT.

This sequence joins TRBV5-5 and TRBJ2-1; 11 bases align to TRBD2. This CDR3 has 16 amino acids. Germline CDR1 reads SGHKS; CDR2 reads YYEKEE (reference sequence). The J segment lost 4 bases and the V segment lost 4 bases, leaving 7 bases of the junction unmatched. CDR3 nucleotides: TGTGCCAGCAGCACCGTAGCGGGGGGGCGGTACAATGAGCAGTTCTTC. Residues: CASSTVAGGRYNEQFF.

The chain recombines TRBV6-4 with TRBJ1-6; possibly TRBD1 for D (5 bases). The CDR3 contains 14 residues. The germline V gene has CDR1 MRHNA and CDR2 SNTAGT. V lost 6 bases, J lost 6 bases, and 12 bases lay in between. As DNA, the CDR3 is TGTGCCAGCAGCCAGGGTGCGTCTAATTCACCCCTCCACTTT. This encodes CASSQGASNSPLHF.

The CDR3 nucleotides read TGTGCCAGCAGACCGACAGGGGATAATGAGCAGTTCTTC. Protein sequence: CASRPTGDNEQFF. The rearrangement uses TRBV14 and TRBJ2-1; 8 nucleotides align to TRBD1. CDR1 SGHDN and CDR2 FVKESK come from the germline V gene. The CDR3 loop spans 13 amino acids. Germline trimming cut 6 bases from V and 7 bases from J; bases unmatched to any gene: 5.

As concerns this clonotype: An end of the junction does not agree with germline; a read error may underlie this. The chain employs TRBV19 and TRBJ2-7, with 9 positions matching TRBD2. The CDR3 runs to 17 residues. Germline V gene sequence: CDR1 LNHDA, CDR2 SQIVND (reference sequence). CDR3 sequence: CASSIFSGSGIPHEQYF. The CDR3 DNA is TGTGCAAGTAGTATCTTTAGCGGGAGTGGCATCCCCCACGAGCAGTACTTC.

There are a few counts of this clonotype. V gene TRBV5-1 combines with J gene TRBJ2-7; 8 nucleotides line up with TRBD1. There are 13 residues in the CDR3. The germline V gene has CDR1 SGHRS and CDR2 YFSETQ. The junction had 4 bases not matched to a gene; V was cut back by 5 bases and J by 3 bases. The CDR3 DNA reads as TGCGCCAGCAGAGCAGGGACAGGCTACGAGCAGTACTTC. It codes for CASRAGTGYEQYF. Full variable domain (remainder filled in from reference TRBV5-1 and TRBJ2-7): KAGVTQTPRYLIKTRGQQVTLSCSPISGHRSVSWYQQTPGQGLQFLFEYFSETQRNKGNFPGRFSGRQFSNSRSEMNVSTLELGDSALYLCASRAGTGYEQYFGPGTRLTVT.

There are many counts of this clonotype. V and J are TRBV20-1 and TRBJ1-1, with D perhaps TRBD1 (5 bases). The CDR3 totals 15 residues. Trimming took 3 bases from V and 5 from J, leaving 19 bases between them. Per germline, CDR1 DFQATT and CDR2 SNEGSKA (reference sequence). CDR3 amino acids: CSASALGQGGTEAFF. CDR3 coding DNA: TGCAGTGCTAGTGCTCTGGGGCAGGGAGGGACTGAAGCTTTCTTT.

This clonotype was seen a few times. The chain is built from TRBV7-9 and TRBJ2-3, with 13 bases identical to TRBD2. The CDR3 is 18 amino acids. CDR1 is SEHNR, CDR2 FQNEAQ, per germline (reference sequence). The junction had 11 bases not matched to a gene; V was cut back by 3 bases and J by 5 bases. The CDR3 sequence is CASSFPLGLAGRGDTQYF. CDR3 DNA sequence: TGTGCCAGCAGCTTCCCTTTGGGACTAGCGGGAAGGGGAGATACGCAGTATTTT.

This clonotype was recorded at least ten times. The chain links TRBV6-1 to TRBJ2-7, with 9 bases that match TRBD1. CDR3 size: 15 residues. The germline V gene has CDR1 MNHNS and CDR2 SASEGT. J was trimmed by 1 base and V by 1 base; bases with no gene match: 2. The CDR3 region is CASSEEGQGSYEQYF. In DNA form, the CDR3 reads TGTGCCAGCAGTGAAGAGGGACAGGGTTCCTACGAGCAGTACTTC.

This clonotype was detected only a few times. CDR3 DNA sequence: TGTGCCTGGACCACCGGACAGGGCCTCTATGGCTACACCTTC. Translated: CAWTTGQGLYGYTF. This sequence joins TRBV30 and TRBJ1-2, with TRBD1 matching 8 bases. Germline-derived CDR1 and CDR2 are GTSNPN and SVGIG (reference sequence). The CDR3 consists of 14 residues. V shed 4 bases and J 4 bases; nucleotides not matched to a gene: 8.

This clonotype has only a few counts. The gene calls are TRBV7-9 and TRBJ2-7; TRBD1 matches 8 bases. Germline trimming cut 6 bases from V and 1 base from J; bases unmatched to any gene: 5. CDR1 SEHNR and CDR2 FQNEAQ come from the germline V gene (reference sequence). This CDR3 comprises 14 residues. The CDR3 DNA reads as TGTGCCAGCAGTAGCCGGGACAGGTCCTACGAGCAGTACTTC. Protein sequence: CASSSRDRSYEQYF.

This clonotype was recorded a few times. The V and J genes are TRBV7-2 and TRBJ2-3; a possible D gene is TRBD2 (6 bases). The CDR3 runs 16 residues. The V gene lost 1 base and the J gene lost 1 base, with 12 bases spanning the gap. Germline V gives CDR1 SGHTA, CDR2 FQGNSA. DNA of the CDR3: TGTGCCAGCAGCTTAGGGCGGGGAGCAGGCACAGATACGCAGTATTTT. Translated: CASSLGRGAGTDTQYF.

The gene calls are TRBV4-1 and TRBJ2-2; 7 bases agree with TRBD1. Unmatched junction bases numbered 9, after V lost 3 bases and J lost 5 bases. In germline, CDR1 is MGHRA, CDR2 YSYEKL. The CDR3 spans 16 residues. The CDR3 nucleotides are TGCGCCAGCAGCCATCCCGGGACACAGGGGACCGGGGAGCTGTTTTTT. Translating gives CASSHPGTQGTGELFF.

This chain joins TRBV7-2 and TRBJ1-2; D gene uncertain. The CDR3 consists of 14 residues. Germline loops: CDR1 SGHTA, CDR2 FQGNSA. The V end was cut by 0 bases, the J end by 4 bases, with 9 bases between. CDR3 region: CASSLAAGGYGYTF. DNA for the CDR3: TGTGCCAGCAGCTTAGCTGCGGGAGGCTATGGCTACACCTTC.

The chain is built from TRBV11-2 and TRBJ2-2; D is unresolved. The V and J ends lost 4 bases and 1 base respectively, with 7 bases between them. This CDR3 comprises 14 residues. The V gene's germline CDR1 is SGHAT and CDR2 FQNNGV. CDR3: CASSSQLNTGELFF. The CDR3 bases are TGTGCCAGCAGCTCGCAACTGAACACCGGGGAGCTGTTTTTT.

In its sample, this clonotype was seen many times. This chain joins TRBV15 and TRBJ2-1; D is ambiguous. With 1 base removed from V and 7 bases from J, the gap between germline ends came to 14 bases. This CDR3 has 15 residues. Germline loops: CDR1 LNHNV, CDR2 YYDKDF (reference sequence). CDR3 sequence reads: CATSRVLGRGNEQFF. The CDR3 region has the DNA TGTGCCACCAGCAGAGTGTTAGGTAGAGGTAATGAGCAGTTCTTC.